A selection of T cell receptor beta chains follows, all from one sample in a study of shared clonotypes between healthy human individuals. Profiling relied on immunoSEQ multiplex PCR, and the TCRdb table lists in-frame clones only, not all of them. The repertoire includes fewer than 650,000 clones, about 79% of them detected once, and over 10% sits in the top ten. Material: PBMCs. Receptors originate from a woman aged 40 to 50 in good health. Some clones in this sample may be carry-over from other donors' samples. The CDR3 runs from the conserved cysteine through the conserved F or W. A D gene is named only where the DNA matches it firmly. A row's size may be missing; if present it is once, few, many or a size class.

j_call	d_call	v_call	cdr3_length	clone_size	cdr3_nt	cdr3_aa
TRBJ1-5	-	TRBV7-8	13	-	TGTGCCAGCAGCTACAATGCGTTTCAGCCCCAGCATTTT	CASSYNAFQPQHF
TRBJ2-5	-	TRBV5-1	13	-	TGCGCCAGCAGCTTCACGGCAGAAGAGACCCAGTACTTC	CASSFTAEETQYF
TRBJ2-5	-	TRBV7-8	16	-	TGTGCCAGCAGTCGGGTCGGGACCGAGAAATGGGAGACCCAGTACTTC	CASSRVGTEKWETQYF
TRBJ2-3	-	TRBV7-3	15	-	TGCGCCAGCAGCTTAAATGGCGGATCTCGAGATACGCAGTATTTT	CASSLNGGSRDTQYF
TRBJ2-7	-	TRBV28	15	-	TGTGCCAGCAGTTCCTGGACGAGAAATTTCTACGAGCAGTACTTC	CASSSWTRNFYEQYF
TRBJ2-1	-	TRBV9	13	-	TGTGCCAGCAGCGTAGACTGGGCAAATGAGCAGTTCTTC	CASSVDWANEQFF
TRBJ1-5	-	TRBV15	15	few	TGTGCCACCAACACGGACAGACCGAGCAATCAGCCCCAGCATTTT	CATNTDRPSNQPQHF
TRBJ2-3	-	TRBV10-2	15	-	TGCGCCACCCGGGAAGACACGATGGGCACAGATACGCAGTATTTT	CATREDTMGTDTQYF
TRBJ2-5	TRBD2	TRBV4-2	20	-	TGTGCCAGCAGCCAAACGCTAGCGGGAGGCCGATCGGGGTACCAAGAGACCCAGTACTTC	CASSQTLAGGRSGYQETQYF
TRBJ2-3	-	TRBV9	16	many	TGTGCCAGCAGCGTAGAAAACCTAGCGAGGTCAGATACGCAGTATTTT	CASSVENLARSDTQYF
TRBJ2-6	-	TRBV18	17	-	TGTGCCAGCCCTGCCGGACCCTACCTCTCTGGGGCCAACGTCCTGACTTTC	CASPAGPYLSGANVLTF
TRBJ2-1	-	TRBV2	16	once	TGTGCCAGCAGCCAAGGGCTAGCAGGGACCTACAATGAGCAGTTCTTC	CASSQGLAGTYNEQFF
TRBJ1-4	-	TRBV30	16	-	TGTGCCTGGACGGGGGCAGACGCGGGGAGCGATGAAAAACTGTTTTTT	CAWTGADAGSDEKLFF
TRBJ1-1	-	TRBV10-3	14	-	TGTGCCATCAGGTTACAGGAAGACAGCACTGAAGCTTTCTTT	CAIRLQEDSTEAFF
TRBJ2-3	-	TRBV18	17	-	TGTGCCAGCTCTGCCATTTTAGGGCAACCAGGTGCAGATACGCAGTATTTT	CASSAILGQPGADTQYF
TRBJ2-1	-	TRBV25-1	15	few	TGTGCCAGCAGCTTAGTTCCAGAGGCCTACAATGAGCAGTTCTTC	CASSLVPEAYNEQFF
TRBJ2-2	-	TRBV7-9	12	-	TGTGCCAGCAGCTTAGGGCCCGGGGAGCTGTTTTTT	CASSLGPGELFF
TRBJ1-5	-	TRBV19	14	-	TGTGCCAGTAAAACTCCCCATAGCAATCAGCCCCAGCATTTT	CASKTPHSNQPQHF
TRBJ2-1	TRBD1	TRBV18	13	-	TGTGCCAGCTCACCAGCAGGGGGCAATGAGCAGTTCTTC	CASSPAGGNEQFF
TRBJ1-4	-	TRBV4-1	19	once	TGCGCCAGCAGCTCCAAGTTACAGGCCGGTACCAGGGGTAATGAAAAACTGTTTTTT	CASSSKLQAGTRGNEKLFF
TRBJ2-1	-	TRBV25-1	16	-	TGTGCCAGCAGTGAATTGGGGCAGGGACCCTACAATGAGCAGTTCTTC	CASSELGQGPYNEQFF
TRBJ2-7	-	TRBV18	15	-	TGTGCCAGCTCACCATCGCCGACAGAACTGGGCGAGCAGTACTTC	CASSPSPTELGEQYF
TRBJ1-1	TRBD1	TRBV7-9	16	-	TGTGCCAGCAGCTTCCGACAGGGGCTATCAAACACTGAAGCTTTCTTT	CASSFRQGLSNTEAFF
TRBJ1-2	TRBD1	TRBV15	18	-	TGTGCCACCAGCAGAGATATTAAGACCACAGGACAGGACAAGGGCTACACCTTC	CATSRDIKTTGQDKGYTF
TRBJ2-7	-	TRBV7-2	12	-	TGTGCCAGCAGCGCGACAGACTACGAGCAGTACTTC	CASSATDYEQYF
TRBJ2-7	-	TRBV7-8	15	-	TGTGCCAGCAGCTTAGAGTTCACGCTATTTGGCGAGCAGTACTTC	CASSLEFTLFGEQYF
TRBJ1-3	TRBD1	TRBV28	13	-	TGTACCGTTTGGGACAGGGCTGGAAACACCATATATTTT	CTVWDRAGNTIYF
TRBJ2-1	-	TRBV5-4	13	-	TGTGCCAGCAGCCTCGGGGATCGGAATGAGCAGTTCTTC	CASSLGDRNEQFF
TRBJ2-1	-	TRBV7-3	14	-	TGTGCCAGCAGCTTATTGACGGGAGAGGATGAGCAGTTCTTC	CASSLLTGEDEQFF